This TCR beta chain was sequenced during a study of blood T cell repertoires in COVID-19. Turning to the study itself: T cells, B-cell-depleted T cells, or PBMCs provided the cDNA or gDNA that served as material.

Methods used by the authors: Researchers report that nucleated cell counts were estimated from reference gene primer amplification. Method: immunoSEQ multiplex PCR; TCRdb's copy keeps in-frame clones and lacks some. V, J and clone size are those of that table, while D and trimming were read from the DNA. The data show around 190,000 clones, with 80% to 90% seen just once and over 7% held by the top ten. The clonotype comes from a man aged 50 to 59 with active or convalescent COVID-19. Sequencing was performed on peripheral blood.

The CDR3 loop reads CASSSPGTAHNEQFF. DNA for the CDR3: TGTGCCAGCAGTTCGCCCGGGACAGCCCACAATGAGCAGTTCTTC. The V call is TRBV6-2 or TRBV6-3, the J call TRBJ2-1; 7 nucleotides line up with TRBD1. Trimming took 4 bases from V and 5 from J; bases not matched to a gene: 8. CDR1 MNHEY and CDR2 SVGEGT come from the germline V gene. This CDR3 is built from 15 residues.